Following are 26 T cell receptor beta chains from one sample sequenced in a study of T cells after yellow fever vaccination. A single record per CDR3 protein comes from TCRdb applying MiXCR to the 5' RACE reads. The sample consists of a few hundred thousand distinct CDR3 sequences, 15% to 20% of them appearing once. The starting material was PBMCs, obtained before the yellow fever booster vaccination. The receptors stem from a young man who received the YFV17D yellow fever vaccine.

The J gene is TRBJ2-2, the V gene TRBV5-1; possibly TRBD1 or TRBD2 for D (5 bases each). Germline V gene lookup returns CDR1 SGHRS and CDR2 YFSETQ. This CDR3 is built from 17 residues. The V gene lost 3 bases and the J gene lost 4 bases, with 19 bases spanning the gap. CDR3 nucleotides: TGCGCCAGCAGCTCGGAAATACTTGGGGGAATCACCGGGGAGCTGTTTTTT. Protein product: CASSSEILGGITGELFF. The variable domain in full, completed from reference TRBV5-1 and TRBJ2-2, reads KAGVTQTPRYLIKTRGQQVTLSCSPISGHRSVSWYQQTPGQGLQFLFEYFSETQRNKGNFPGRFSGRQFSNSRSEMNVSTLELGDSALYLCASSSEILGGITGELFFGEGSRLTVL.

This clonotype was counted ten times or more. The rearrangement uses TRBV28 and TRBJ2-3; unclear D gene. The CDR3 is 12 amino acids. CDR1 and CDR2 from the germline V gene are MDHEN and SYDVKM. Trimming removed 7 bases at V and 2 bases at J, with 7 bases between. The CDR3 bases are TGTGCCAGCACCAGCTTCACAGATACGCAGTATTTT. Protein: CASTSFTDTQYF.

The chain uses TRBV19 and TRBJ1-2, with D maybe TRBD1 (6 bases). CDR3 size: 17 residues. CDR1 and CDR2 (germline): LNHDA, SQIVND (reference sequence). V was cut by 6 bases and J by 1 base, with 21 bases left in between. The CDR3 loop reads CASSAGGPRGSNYGYTF. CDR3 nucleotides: TGTGCCAGTAGCGCTGGAGGCCCCAGGGGTAGTAACTATGGCTACACCTTC.

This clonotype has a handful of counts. DNA of the CDR3: TGTGCCAGCAGTTACGCCTCACTAGCGGGGGAGCACAATGAGCAGTTCTTC. It codes for CASSYASLAGEHNEQFF. The rearrangement links TRBV6-6 to TRBJ2-1, with 11 bases identical to TRBD2. The V gene's germline CDR1 is MNHNY and CDR2 SVGAGI (reference sequence). Trimming cost V 2 bases and J 5 bases; bases outside gene matches: 8. The CDR3 covers 17 residues.

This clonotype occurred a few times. This chain's CDR3 is CASSLTTGSYNEQFF. CDR3 bases: TGTGCCAGCAGCCTAACGACGGGGTCCTACAATGAGCAGTTCTTC. This chain links TRBV7-9 with TRBJ2-1; D might be TRBD2 (5 bases). Germline values: CDR1 SEHNR, CDR2 FQNEAQ (reference sequence). The CDR3 contains 15 residues. V was cut by 5 bases and J by 1 base, with 12 bases left in between.

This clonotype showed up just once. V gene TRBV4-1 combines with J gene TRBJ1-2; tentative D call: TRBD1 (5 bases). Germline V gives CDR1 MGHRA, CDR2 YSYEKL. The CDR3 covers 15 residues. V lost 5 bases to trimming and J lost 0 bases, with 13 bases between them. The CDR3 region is CASSSWGTANYGYTF. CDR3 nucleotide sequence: TGCGCCAGCAGCTCCTGGGGCACAGCTAACTATGGCTACACCTTC.

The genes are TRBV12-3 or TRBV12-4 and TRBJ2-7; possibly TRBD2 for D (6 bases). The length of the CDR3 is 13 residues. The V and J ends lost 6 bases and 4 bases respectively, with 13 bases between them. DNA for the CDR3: TGTGCCAGCAGCCGCGGGACCGGATACGAGCAGTACGTC. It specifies CASSRGTGYEQYV.

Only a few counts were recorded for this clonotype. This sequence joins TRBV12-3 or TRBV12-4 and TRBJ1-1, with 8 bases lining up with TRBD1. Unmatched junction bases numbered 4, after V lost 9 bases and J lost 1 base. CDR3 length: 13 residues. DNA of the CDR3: TGTGCCAGTAGACAGGGGTGGAACACTGAAGCTTTCTTT. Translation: CASRQGWNTEAFF.

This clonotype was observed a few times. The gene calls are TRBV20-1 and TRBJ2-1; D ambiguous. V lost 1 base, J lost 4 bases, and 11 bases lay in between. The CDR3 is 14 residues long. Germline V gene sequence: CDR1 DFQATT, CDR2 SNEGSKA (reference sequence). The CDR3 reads CSARVVTVYNEQFF. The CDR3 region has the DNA TGCAGTGCTAGAGTGGTTACGGTATACAATGAGCAGTTCTTC.

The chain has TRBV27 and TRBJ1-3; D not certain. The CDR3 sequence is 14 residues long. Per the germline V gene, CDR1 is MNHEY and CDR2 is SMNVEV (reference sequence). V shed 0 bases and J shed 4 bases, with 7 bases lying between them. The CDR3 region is CASSLSSGGNTIYF. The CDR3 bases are TGTGCCAGCAGTTTATCGTCGGGGGGAAACACCATATATTTT.

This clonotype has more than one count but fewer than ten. The CDR3 nucleotides read TGTGCCAGCAGCCAAGAATTCACAGATACGCAGTATTTT. Encoded protein: CASSQEFTDTQYF. The chain employs TRBV4-2 and TRBJ2-3; D not resolved. The CDR3 spans 13 residues. V was pared by 0 bases and J by 2 bases, with 3 bases between. Germline CDR1 is LGHNA and CDR2 is YNFKEQ.

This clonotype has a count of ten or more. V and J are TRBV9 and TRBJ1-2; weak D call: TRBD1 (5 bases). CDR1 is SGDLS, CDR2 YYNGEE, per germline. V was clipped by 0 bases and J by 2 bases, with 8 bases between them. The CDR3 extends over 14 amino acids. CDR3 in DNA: TGTGCCAGCAGCGTAGCAGGGCAGAACTATGGCTACACCTTC. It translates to CASSVAGQNYGYTF.

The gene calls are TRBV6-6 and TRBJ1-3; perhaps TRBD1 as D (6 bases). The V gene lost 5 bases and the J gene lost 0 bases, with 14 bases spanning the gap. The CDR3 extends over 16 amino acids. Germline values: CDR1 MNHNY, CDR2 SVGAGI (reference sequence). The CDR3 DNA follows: TGTGCCAGCAGTACGGGGGGGGCCATCTCTGGAAACACCATATATTTT. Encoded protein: CASSTGGAISGNTIYF.

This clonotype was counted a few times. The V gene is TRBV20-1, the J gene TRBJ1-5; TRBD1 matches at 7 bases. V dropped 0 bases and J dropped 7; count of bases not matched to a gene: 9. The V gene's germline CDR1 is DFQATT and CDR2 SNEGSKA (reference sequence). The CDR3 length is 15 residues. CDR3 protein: CSARDPSGGKQPQHF. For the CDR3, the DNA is TGCAGTGCTAGAGATCCTTCAGGGGGAAAACAGCCCCAGCATTTT.

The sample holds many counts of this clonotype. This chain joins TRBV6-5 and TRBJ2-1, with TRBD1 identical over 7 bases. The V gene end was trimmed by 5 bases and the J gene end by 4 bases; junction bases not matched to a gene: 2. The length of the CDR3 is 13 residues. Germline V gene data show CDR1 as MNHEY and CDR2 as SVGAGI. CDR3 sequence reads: CASSGQEYNEQFF. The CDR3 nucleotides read TGTGCCAGCAGTGGACAGGAATACAATGAGCAGTTCTTC.

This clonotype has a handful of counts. CDR3 residues: CAISGSSGGLYNEQFF. The CDR3, as DNA: TGTGCCATCAGTGGGTCTAGCGGGGGGTTGTACAATGAGCAGTTCTTC. The chain has TRBV10-3 and TRBJ2-1; 11 nucleotides line up with TRBD2. Unmatched junction bases numbered 6, after V lost 4 bases and J lost 4 bases. This CDR3 has 16 amino acids. Germline loops: CDR1 ENHRY, CDR2 SYGVKD.

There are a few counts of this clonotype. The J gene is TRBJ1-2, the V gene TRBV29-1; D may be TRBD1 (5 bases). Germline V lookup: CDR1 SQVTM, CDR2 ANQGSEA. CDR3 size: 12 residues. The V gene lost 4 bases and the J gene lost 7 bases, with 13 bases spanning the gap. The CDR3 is CSVVGVQSGYTF. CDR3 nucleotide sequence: TGCAGCGTTGTAGGGGTTCAGTCTGGCTACACCTTC. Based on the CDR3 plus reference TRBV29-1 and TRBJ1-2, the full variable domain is SAVISQKPSRDICQRGTSLTIQCQVDSQVTMMFWYRQQPGQSLTLIATANQGSEATYESGFVIDKFPISRPNLTFSTLTVSNMSPEDSSIYLCSVVGVQSGYTFGSGTRLTVV.

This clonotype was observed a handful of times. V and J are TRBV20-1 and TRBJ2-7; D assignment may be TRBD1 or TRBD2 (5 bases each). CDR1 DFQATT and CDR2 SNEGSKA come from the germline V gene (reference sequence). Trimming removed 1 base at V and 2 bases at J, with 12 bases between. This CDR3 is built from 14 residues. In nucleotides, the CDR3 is TGCAGTGCTAGAGCGCAGGGACGAACCTACGAGCAGTACTTC. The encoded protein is CSARAQGRTYEQYF.

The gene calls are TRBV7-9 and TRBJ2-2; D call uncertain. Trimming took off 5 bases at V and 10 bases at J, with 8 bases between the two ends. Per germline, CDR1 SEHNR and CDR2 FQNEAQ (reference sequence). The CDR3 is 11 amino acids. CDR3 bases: TGTGCCAGCAGCCCTTTCCTGGAGCTGTTTTTT. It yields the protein CASSPFLELFF.

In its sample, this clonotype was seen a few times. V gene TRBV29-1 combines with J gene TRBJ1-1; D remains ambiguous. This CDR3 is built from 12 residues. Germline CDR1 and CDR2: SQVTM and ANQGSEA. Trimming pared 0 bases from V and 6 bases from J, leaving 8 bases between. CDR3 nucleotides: TGCAGCGTTGAAGAAGTACGACCTGAAGCTTTCTTT. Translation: CSVEEVRPEAFF. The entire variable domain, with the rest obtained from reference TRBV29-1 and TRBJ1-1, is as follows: SAVISQKPSRDICQRGTSLTIQCQVDSQVTMMFWYRQQPGQSLTLIATANQGSEATYESGFVIDKFPISRPNLTFSTLTVSNMSPEDSSIYLCSVEEVRPEAFFGQGTRLTVV.

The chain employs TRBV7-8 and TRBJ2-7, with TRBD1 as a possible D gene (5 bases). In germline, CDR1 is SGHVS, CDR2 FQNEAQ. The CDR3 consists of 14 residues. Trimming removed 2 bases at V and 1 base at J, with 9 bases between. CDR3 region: CASSLLRVSYEQYV. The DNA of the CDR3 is TGTGCCAGCAGCTTACTCAGGGTATCCTACGAGCAGTACGTC.

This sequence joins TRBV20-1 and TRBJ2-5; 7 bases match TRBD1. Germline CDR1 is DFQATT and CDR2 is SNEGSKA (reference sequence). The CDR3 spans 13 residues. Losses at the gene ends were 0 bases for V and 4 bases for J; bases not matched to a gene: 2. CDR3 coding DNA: TGCAGTGCTAGAGATCCAGGGGGAGAGACCCAGTACTTC. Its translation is CSARDPGGETQYF.

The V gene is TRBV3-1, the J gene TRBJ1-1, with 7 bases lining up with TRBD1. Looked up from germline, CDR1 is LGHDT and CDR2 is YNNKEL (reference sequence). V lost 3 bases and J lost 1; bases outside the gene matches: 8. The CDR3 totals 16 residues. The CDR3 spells CASSHPHHRGNTEAFF. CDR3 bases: TGTGCCAGCAGCCATCCCCACCACAGGGGGAACACTGAAGCTTTCTTT.

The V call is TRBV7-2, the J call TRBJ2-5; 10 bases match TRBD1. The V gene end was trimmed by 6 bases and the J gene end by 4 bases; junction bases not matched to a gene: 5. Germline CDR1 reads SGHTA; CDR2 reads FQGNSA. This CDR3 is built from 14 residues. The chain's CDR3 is CASSRDRGLETQYF. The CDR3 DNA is TGTGCCAGCAGTCGGGACAGGGGTTTAGAGACCCAGTACTTC. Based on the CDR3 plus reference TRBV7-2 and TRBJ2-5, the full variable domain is GAGVSQSPSNKVTEKGKDVELRCDPISGHTALYWYRQSLGQGLEFLIYFQGNSAPDKSGLPSDRFSAERTGGSVSTLTIQRTQQEDSAVYLCASSRDRGLETQYFGPGTRLLVL.

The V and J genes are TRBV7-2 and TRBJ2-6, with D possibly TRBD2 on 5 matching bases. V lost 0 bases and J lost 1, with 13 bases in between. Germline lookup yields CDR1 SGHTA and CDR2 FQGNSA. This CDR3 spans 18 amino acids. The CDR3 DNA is TGTGCCAGCAGCTTAGCCGGGGTCTATAGTTCTGGGGCCAACGTCCTGACTTTC. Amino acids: CASSLAGVYSSGANVLTF. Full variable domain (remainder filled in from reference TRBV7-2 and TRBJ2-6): GAGVSQSPSNKVTEKGKDVELRCDPISGHTALYWYRQSLGQGLEFLIYFQGNSAPDKSGLPSDRFSAERTGGSVSTLTIQRTQQEDSAVYLCASSLAGVYSSGANVLTFGAGSRLTVL.

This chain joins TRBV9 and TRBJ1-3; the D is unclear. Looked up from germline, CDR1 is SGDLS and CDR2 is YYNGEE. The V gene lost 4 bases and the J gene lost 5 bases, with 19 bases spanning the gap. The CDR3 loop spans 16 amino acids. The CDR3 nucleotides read TGTGCCAGCAGCCCCAATTTCGAGGGAATAAGAAACACCATATATTTT. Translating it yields CASSPNFEGIRNTIYF.